The entry below gives a single TCR beta chain sequence along with its context. CDR1 and CDR2 from the germline V gene are LGHNA and YNFKEQ. V lost 0 bases, J lost 5 bases, and 18 bases lay in between. The CDR3 runs to 17 residues. These data come from a study of blood T cells in healthy people across ages. As for the study in general: About one barcoded TCR beta cDNA was captured per two T cells.

Alongside a J-beta primer mix, a sample-barcoded 5' primer served in a second PCR lasting 7 to 11 cycles. Each CDR3 protein is one row after TCRdb ran MiXCR on the 5' RACE reads. In the table there are 600,000 or so distinct CDR3 sequences, about 30% of which are singletons. V is TRBV4-2 and J is TRBJ2-3; TRBD2 is a possible D gene (5 bases). The TCR was taken from a woman over 75 in good health. The sample consisted of blood. CDR3 sequence reads: CASSQEGYRRVQDTQYF. The DNA for the CDR3 is TGTGCCAGCAGCCAAGAGGGGTATCGGCGGGTCCAAGATACGCAGTATTTT.